The entry that follows covers one TCR beta chain sequence. These data come from a study of blood T cell repertoires in COVID-19. As for the study in general: Specimens from acute and convalescent COVID-19 originated in the United States, Italy and Spain.

Generated by immunoSEQ multiplex PCR, the TCRdb table keeps only in-frame clones and is missing some. Found here are around 150,000 clones, approximately 80% of them singletons; the top ten hold roughly 11%. The CDR3 runs to 16 residues. V gave up 3 bases and J gave up 9 bases; unmatched junction bases: 13. Germline V CDR1 and CDR2: KGHDR, SFDVKD. Sequencing used PBMCs or T cells enriched from blood (not recorded which). The V call is TRBV24-1, the J call TRBJ2-1, with 7 bases lining up with TRBD2. The origin of this receptor is a man in his forties or fifties who had recovered from COVID-19. The CDR3 spells CATSDDSSGDYFEQFF. The CDR3 coding sequence is TGTGCCACCAGTGATGATTCCAGCGGGGATTATTTTGAGCAGTTCTTC.